This T cell receptor beta chain was observed in a study of T cell repertoires in aging, cancer and after chemotherapy. By its share, this clonotype is medium-sized (0.01 to 0.1%). Multiplex touch-down PCR with TRB-A/B primers amplified rearranged V-D-J TRB sequences. One entry per CDR3 protein results from TCRdb running MiXCR on the multiplex PCR reads. The data contain roughly 2,300 distinct CDR3 sequences, approximately 25% of them singletons. TCR beta rearrangements were amplified from peripheral blood genomic DNA. The length of the CDR3 is 17 residues. J gave up 2 bases and V 3 bases, and 4 bases lay outside the gene matches. CDR1 ENHRY and CDR2 SYGVKD come from the germline V gene.

Material: blood. The source is a human donor with a solid tumor. V gene TRBV10-3 combines with J gene TRBJ2-1; 13 nucleotides agree with TRBD2. CDR3 sequence reads: CAISDGTSGATYNEQFF. The CDR3 DNA reads TGTGCCATCAGTGATGGGACTAGCGGGGCAACCTACAATGAGCAGTTCTTC.